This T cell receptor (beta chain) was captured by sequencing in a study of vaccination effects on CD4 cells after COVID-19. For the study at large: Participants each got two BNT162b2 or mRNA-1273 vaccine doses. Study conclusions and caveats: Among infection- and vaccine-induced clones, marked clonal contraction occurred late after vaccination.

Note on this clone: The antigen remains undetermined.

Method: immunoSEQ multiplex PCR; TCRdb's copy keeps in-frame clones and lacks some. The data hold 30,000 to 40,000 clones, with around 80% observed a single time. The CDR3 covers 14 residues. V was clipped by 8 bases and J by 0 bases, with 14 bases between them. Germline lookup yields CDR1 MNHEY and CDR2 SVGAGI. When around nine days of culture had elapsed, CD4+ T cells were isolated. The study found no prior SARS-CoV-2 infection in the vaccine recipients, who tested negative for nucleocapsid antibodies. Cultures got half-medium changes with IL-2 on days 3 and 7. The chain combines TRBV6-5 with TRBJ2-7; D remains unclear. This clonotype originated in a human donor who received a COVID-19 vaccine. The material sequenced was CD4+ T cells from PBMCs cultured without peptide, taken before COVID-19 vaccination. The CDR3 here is CASRTRVFSYEQYV. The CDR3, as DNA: TGTGCCAGCCGTACCCGAGTATTCTCCTACGAGCAGTACGTC.